These T cell receptor beta chains were read from a single sample in a study of vaccination and CD4 T cells after COVID-19. Antigen specificity for these receptors is unknown. MiXCR was run by TCRdb on the PCR reads, yielding one entry per CDR3 protein. The table lists about 13,000 distinct CDR3 sequences, 30% to 35% of them singletons, with 12% in the top ten. The specimen was CD4+ T cells from blood, cultured in vitro. Source of these receptors: a human donor who had recovered from COVID-19. Both conserved end residues are trimmed from each CDR3.

J: TRBJ1-4
V: TRBV20-1
CDR3: SAYSFEQGPREKLF

J: TRBJ1-6
V: TRBV28
CDR3: ASSTSGNSPLH

J: TRBJ2-1
V: TRBV5-1
CDR3: ASRNGLAEPNEQF

J: TRBJ1-6
V: TRBV3-1
CDR3: ASSQDYRRYNSPLH

J: TRBJ1-1
V: TRBV28
CDR3: ASSFPQNTEAF

J: TRBJ2-7
V: TRBV20-1
CDR3: SARRSPSGSYEQY

J: TRBJ1-5
V: TRBV6-1
CDR3: ASNLDILSNQPQH

J: TRBJ2-7
V: TRBV6-2/TRBV6-3
CDR3: ASSYPEFPRTGISSYEQY

J: TRBJ2-7
V: TRBV27
CDR3: ASSLSGRAEWNYEQY

J: TRBJ2-6
V: TRBV18
CDR3: ASSPSGQGANVLT

J: TRBJ2-2
V: TRBV7-2
CDR3: ASSLVVGGAGRELF

J: TRBJ2-5
V: TRBV10-3
CDR3: AISESSLSTVPGTQY

J: TRBJ2-5
V: TRBV7-3
CDR3: ASSVSDGPQETQY

J: TRBJ1-5
V: TRBV6-1
CDR3: ASSGPSGQPQH

J: TRBJ2-1
V: TRBV14
CDR3: ASSQMVGLTSYNEQF

J: TRBJ2-1
V: TRBV11-2
CDR3: ASSVRINNEQF

J: TRBJ2-5
V: TRBV7-7
CDR3: ASSLSDQETQY

J: TRBJ1-4
V: TRBV7-9
CDR3: ASSQAGTAFEKLF